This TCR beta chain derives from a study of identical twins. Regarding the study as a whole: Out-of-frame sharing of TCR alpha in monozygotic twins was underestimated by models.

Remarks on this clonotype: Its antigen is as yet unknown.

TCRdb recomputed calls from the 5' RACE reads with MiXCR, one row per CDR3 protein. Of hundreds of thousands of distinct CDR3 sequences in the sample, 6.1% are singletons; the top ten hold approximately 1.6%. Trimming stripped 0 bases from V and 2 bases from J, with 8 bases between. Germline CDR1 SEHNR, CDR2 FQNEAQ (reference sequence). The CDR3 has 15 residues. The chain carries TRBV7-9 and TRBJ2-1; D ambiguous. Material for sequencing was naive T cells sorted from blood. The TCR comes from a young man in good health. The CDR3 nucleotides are TGTGCCAGCAGCTTAGCGGGAAGCCCCTACAATGAGCAGTTCTTC. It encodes CASSLAGSPYNEQFF. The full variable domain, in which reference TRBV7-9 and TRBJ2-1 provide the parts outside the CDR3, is DTGVSQNPRHKITKRGQNVTFRCDPISEHNRLYWYRQTLGQGPEFLTYFQNEAQLEKSRLLSDRFSAERPKGSFSTLEIQRTEQGDSAMYLCASSLAGSPYNEQFFGPGTRLTVL.